This passage covers 11 T cell receptor beta chains from one sample sequenced in a study of molecular identifiers for immune sequencing clone quantification. One entry per CDR3 protein results from TCRdb running MiXCR on the PCR reads. The table records 490,000 or so distinct CDR3 sequences, around 23% of them present only once. The material sequenced was naive CD8+ T cells from blood, with Jurkat cell RNA spiked in. The subset here: FACS-sorted CD8+CD4-CCR7+CD45RA+ naive T cells. These receptors were collected from a human donor in good health. Some libraries in this study had Jurkat cell RNA spiked in.

A few counts support this clonotype. The chain joins TRBV18 to TRBJ1-1, with D possibly TRBD1 on 6 matching bases. Germline CDR1 KGHSH, CDR2 LQKENI. The germline V and J ends were trimmed by 0 bases and 2 bases, with 10 bases remaining between them. This CDR3 is 15 amino acids long. The CDR3 DNA reads as TGTGCCAGCTCACCACCGGGGGCCTTTAACACTGAAGCTTTCTTT. Translating gives CASSPPGAFNTEAFF. The whole variable domain, filled in from reference TRBV18 and TRBJ1-1, reads NAGVMQNPRHLVRRRGQEARLRCSPMKGHSHVYWYRQLPEEGLKFMVYLQKENIIDESGMPKERFSAEFPKEGPSILRIQQVVRGDSAAYFCASSPPGAFNTEAFFGQGTRLTVV.

A word on this clonotype: A read error may explain this, as a much larger clone is one base away. The gene calls are TRBV7-9 and TRBJ2-3; 8 positions match TRBD2. V gave up 11 bases and J gave up 0 bases; unmatched junction bases: 7. Germline CDR1 reads SEHNR; CDR2 reads FQNEAQ (reference sequence). The CDR3 totals 14 residues. DNA for the CDR3: TGTGCCGGCCTCCGACTAGCGAGCACAGATACGCAGTATTTT. It translates to CAGLRLASTDTQYF.

This clonotype was seen only a few times. The chain has TRBV6-2 or TRBV6-3 and TRBJ2-7; TRBD2 agrees at 13 bases. The CDR3 spans 16 residues. V was clipped by 8 bases and J by 7 bases; unmatched bases: 14. Germline CDR1 reads MNHEY; CDR2 reads SVGEGT. CDR3 sequence: CASSRTSGRSAGEQYF. The DNA of the CDR3 is TGTGCCAGCTCCAGGACTAGCGGGAGATCAGCGGGTGAGCAGTACTTC.

The rearrangement uses TRBV10-3 and TRBJ1-1, with D possibly matching TRBD1 (5 bases). The CDR3 has 15 residues. Germline V gene sequence: CDR1 ENHRY, CDR2 SYGVKD. Trimming took 5 bases from V and 0 from J, leaving 13 bases between them. This chain's CDR3 is CAISLSGAVNTEAFF. DNA for the CDR3: TGTGCCATCAGTCTAAGTGGGGCTGTGAACACTGAAGCTTTCTTT.

This clonotype was seen once. A much larger clone differs by one base, so this may be a read error. This chain joins TRBV13 and TRBJ2-5; TRBD1 matches 7 bases. CDR3 length equals 13 residues. Germline V gene lookup returns CDR1 PRHDT and CDR2 FYEKMQ (reference sequence). The CDR3 DNA sequence: TGTGCCAGCGGCTTCGGACAGGTAGAGACCCAGTACTTC. It specifies CASGFGQVETQYF. The whole variable domain, filled in from reference TRBV13 and TRBJ2-5, reads AAGVIQSPRHLIKEKRETATLKCYPIPRHDTVYWYQQGPGQDPQFLISFYEKMQSDKGSIPDRFSAQQFSDYHSELNMSSLELGDSALYFCASGFGQVETQYFGPGTRLLVL.

Points on this clonotype: No conserved phenylalanine or tryptophan ends this CDR3, so it is likely a read error. The DNA for the CDR3 is TGTGCCAGCAGCTCACGGACTAGCGGGATTGTCGCAGATACGCAGTATGTT. It specifies CASSSRTSGIVADTQYV. The V and J genes are TRBV5-3 and TRBJ2-3; 12 bases are shared with TRBD2. TRBV5-3 falls under the ORF class, with uncertain function. The CDR3 has 17 amino acids.

This clonotype has just a few counts. V gene TRBV20-1 combines with J gene TRBJ2-7, with 7 nucleotides matching TRBD2. The length of the CDR3 is 13 residues. After removal of 5 bases from V and 0 bases from J, the junction contained 4 bases not matched to a gene. Germline CDR1 reads DFQATT; CDR2 reads SNEGSKA (reference sequence). This chain's CDR3 is CSARRGSSYEQYF. CDR3 in DNA: TGCAGTGCTCGCCGCGGGAGCTCCTACGAGCAGTACTTC.

V usage is TRBV11-1 and J usage is TRBJ2-3; the D call may be TRBD1 or TRBD2 (5 bases each). The CDR3 covers 18 residues. Germline V CDR1 and CDR2: SGHAT, FQDESV (reference sequence). The V and J ends lost 0 bases and 4 bases respectively, with 20 bases between them. The CDR3 reads CASSLASDWGSEADTQYF. Written as DNA, the CDR3 is TGTGCCAGCAGCTTAGCTTCCGATTGGGGGTCCGAGGCAGATACGCAGTATTTT.

The chain is built from TRBV27 and TRBJ2-1, with 8 bases fitting TRBD2. V dropped 2 bases and J dropped 4; count of bases not matched to a gene: 4. The germline V gene encodes CDR1 MNHEY and CDR2 SMNVEV (reference sequence). This CDR3 is built from 15 residues. CDR3 DNA: TGTGCCAGCAGTTTACGGGCTAGCGGGTACAATGAGCAGTTCTTC. It codes for CASSLRASGYNEQFF.

The chain combines TRBV6-5 with TRBJ2-7; 8 nucleotides align to TRBD1. The germline V gene encodes CDR1 MNHEY and CDR2 SVGAGI. V lost 2 bases, J lost 2 bases, and 5 bases stayed unmatched. This CDR3 has 15 residues. This CDR3 is CASSYVRDRTYEQYF. CDR3 DNA: TGTGCCAGCAGTTACGTCCGGGACAGGACCTACGAGCAGTACTTC.

This clonotype was seen many times. This rearrangement joins TRBV6-5 to TRBJ1-5; the D is unclear. CDR1 MNHEY and CDR2 SVGAGI come from the germline V gene. The CDR3 is 15 amino acids. The V and J ends lost 0 bases and 0 bases respectively, with 6 bases between them. The CDR3, as DNA: TGTGCCAGCAGTTACTCAGGGTATAGCAATCAGCCCCAGCATTTT. Its protein is CASSYSGYSNQPQHF.